Listed below are T cell receptor beta chains from one sample, sequenced in a study of blood T cells in healthy people across ages. TCRdb recomputed calls from the 5' RACE reads with MiXCR, one row per CDR3 protein. The sample comprises approximately 290,000 distinct CDR3 sequences, around 27% of which are singletons, and approximately 29% rests with the top ten. Sequenced material: blood. These receptors were collected from a woman aged 70-85 years in good health. Both conserved end residues are part of each CDR3. Fields, in order: CDR3 protein, J gene, V gene.

CSATGQGHQPQHF,TRBJ1-5,TRBV20-1
CTSSSSGSQTQYF,TRBJ2-5,TRBV18
CSAHPGAKAFF,TRBJ1-1,TRBV20-1
CASSPRWAGETQYF,-,TRBV12-3/TRBV12-4
CASNRDRLQGRKEKLFF,TRBJ1-4,TRBV2
CSVENRGRGGELFF,TRBJ2-2,TRBV29-1
CASSQDWDLEGLYTGELFF,TRBJ2-2,TRBV4-3
CASSQEQFTEAFF,TRBJ1-1,TRBV14
CASSFGREDYNEQFF,-,TRBV11-2
CASSLAVGQPQHF,TRBJ1-5,TRBV5-1
CASRTSRGSDEQFF,TRBJ2-1,TRBV3-1
CASSLEGRTSGNTIYF,TRBJ1-3,TRBV5-1
CASSQVSQNYGYTF,TRBJ1-2,TRBV4-2
CASKLNLPGGPGELFF,TRBJ2-2,TRBV28
CASSETGTRGWAFF,TRBJ1-1,TRBV6-1